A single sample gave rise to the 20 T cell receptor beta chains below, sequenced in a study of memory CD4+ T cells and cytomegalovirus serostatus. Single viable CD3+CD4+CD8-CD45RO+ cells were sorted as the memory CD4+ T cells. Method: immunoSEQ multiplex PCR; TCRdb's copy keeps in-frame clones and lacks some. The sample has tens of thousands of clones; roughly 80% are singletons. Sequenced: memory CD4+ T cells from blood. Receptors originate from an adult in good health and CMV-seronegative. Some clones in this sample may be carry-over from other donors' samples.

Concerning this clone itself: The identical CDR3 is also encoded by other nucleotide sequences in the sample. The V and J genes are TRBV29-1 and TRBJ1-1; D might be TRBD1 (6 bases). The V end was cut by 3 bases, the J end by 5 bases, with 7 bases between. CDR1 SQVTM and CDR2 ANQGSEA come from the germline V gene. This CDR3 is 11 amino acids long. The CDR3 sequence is CSVDRGTEAFF. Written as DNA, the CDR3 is TGCAGCGTTGATAGGGGGACTGAAGCTTTCTTT.

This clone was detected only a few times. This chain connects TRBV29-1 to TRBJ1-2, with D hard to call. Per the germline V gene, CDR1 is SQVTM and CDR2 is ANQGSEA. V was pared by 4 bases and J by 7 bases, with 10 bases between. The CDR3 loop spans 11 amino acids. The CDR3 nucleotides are TGCAGCGTTGTAGTTGCAGGTGGCTACACCTTC. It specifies CSVVVAGGYTF.

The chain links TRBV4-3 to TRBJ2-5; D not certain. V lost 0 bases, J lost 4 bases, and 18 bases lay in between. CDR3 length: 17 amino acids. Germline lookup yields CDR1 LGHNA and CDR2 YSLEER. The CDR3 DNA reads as TGCGCCAGCAGCCAAGATCTGGTAGGCTTGCGTGGAGAGACCCAGTACTTC. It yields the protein CASSQDLVGLRGETQYF.

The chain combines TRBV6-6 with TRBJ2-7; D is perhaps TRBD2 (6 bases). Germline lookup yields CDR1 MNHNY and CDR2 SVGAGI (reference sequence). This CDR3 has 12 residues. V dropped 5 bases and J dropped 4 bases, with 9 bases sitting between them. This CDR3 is CASSEEGYEQYF. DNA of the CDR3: TGTGCCAGCAGTGAGGAGGGTTACGAGCAGTACTTC.

In DNA, the CDR3 is TGCGCCAGCAGCCAGGACGGATACGAGCAGTACTTC. Translated: CASSQDGYEQYF. This chain connects TRBV5-1 to TRBJ2-7; D unclear. V was shortened by 4 bases and J by 4 bases, with 9 bases between the two germline ends. Germline V lookup: CDR1 SGHRS, CDR2 YFSETQ. The CDR3 totals 12 residues. Full variable domain (missing parts from reference TRBV5-1 and TRBJ2-7): KAGVTQTPRYLIKTRGQQVTLSCSPISGHRSVSWYQQTPGQGLQFLFEYFSETQRNKGNFPGRFSGRQFSNSRSEMNVSTLELGDSALYLCASSQDGYEQYFGPGTRLTVT.

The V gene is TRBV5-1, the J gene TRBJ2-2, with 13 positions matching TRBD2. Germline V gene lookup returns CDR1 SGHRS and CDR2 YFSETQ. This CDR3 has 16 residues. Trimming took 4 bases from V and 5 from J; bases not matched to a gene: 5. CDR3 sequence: CASSALAGGLTGELFF. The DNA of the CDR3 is TGCGCCAGCAGCGCACTAGCGGGGGGGCTGACCGGGGAGCTGTTTTTT.

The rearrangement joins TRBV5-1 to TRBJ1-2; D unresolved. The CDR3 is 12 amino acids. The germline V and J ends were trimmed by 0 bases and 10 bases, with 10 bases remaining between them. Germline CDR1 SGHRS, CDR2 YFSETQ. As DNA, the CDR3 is TGCGCCAGCAGCTTGGGACTCGATGACTACACCTTC. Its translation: CASSLGLDDYTF.

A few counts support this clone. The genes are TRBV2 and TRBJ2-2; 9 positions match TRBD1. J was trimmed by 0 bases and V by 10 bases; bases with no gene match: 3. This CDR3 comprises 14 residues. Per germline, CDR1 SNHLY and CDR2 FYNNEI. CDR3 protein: CATRQGANTGELFF. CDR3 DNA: TGTGCCACTAGACAGGGGGCGAACACCGGGGAGCTGTTTTTT.

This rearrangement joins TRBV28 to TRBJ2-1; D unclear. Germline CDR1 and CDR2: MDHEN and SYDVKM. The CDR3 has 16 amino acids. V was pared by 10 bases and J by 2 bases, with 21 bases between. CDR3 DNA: TGTGCCACCCTCTCGCCTGACGGAGCGACCTACAATGAGCAGTTCTTC. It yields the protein CATLSPDGATYNEQFF.

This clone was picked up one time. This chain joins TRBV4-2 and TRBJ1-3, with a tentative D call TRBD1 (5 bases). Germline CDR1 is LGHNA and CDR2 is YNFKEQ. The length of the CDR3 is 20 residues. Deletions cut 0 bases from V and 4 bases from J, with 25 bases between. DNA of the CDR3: TGTGCCAGCAGCCAAGATCCCGAGATAAGGGGATTTTCGGGAGGAAACACCATATATTTT. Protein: CASSQDPEIRGFSGGNTIYF.

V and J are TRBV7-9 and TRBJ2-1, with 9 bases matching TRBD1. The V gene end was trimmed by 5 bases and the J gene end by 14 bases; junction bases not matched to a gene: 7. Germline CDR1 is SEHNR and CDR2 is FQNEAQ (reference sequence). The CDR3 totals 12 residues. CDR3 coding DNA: TGTGCCAGCAGCCCAATGGGGGACAGGGAGTTCTTC. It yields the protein CASSPMGDREFF. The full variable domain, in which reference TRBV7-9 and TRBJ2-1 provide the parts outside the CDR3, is DTGVSQNPRHKITKRGQNVTFRCDPISEHNRLYWYRQTLGQGPEFLTYFQNEAQLEKSRLLSDRFSAERPKGSFSTLEIQRTEQGDSAMYLCASSPMGDREFFGPGTRLTVL.

The CDR3 sequence is CASRAGTAYSPLHF. The CDR3, as DNA: TGTGCCAGCAGGGCCGGGACAGCGTATTCACCCCTCCACTTT. The chain recombines TRBV2 with TRBJ1-6; 7 positions match TRBD1. There are 14 residues in the CDR3. V lost 6 bases, J lost 8 bases, and 7 bases stayed unmatched. Per the germline V gene, CDR1 is SNHLY and CDR2 is FYNNEI.

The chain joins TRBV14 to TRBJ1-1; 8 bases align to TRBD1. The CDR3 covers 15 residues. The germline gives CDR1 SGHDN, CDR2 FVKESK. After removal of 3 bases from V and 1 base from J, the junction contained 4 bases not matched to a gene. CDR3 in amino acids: CASSQTGVGNTEAFF. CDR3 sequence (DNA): TGTGCCAGCAGCCAGACAGGGGTCGGGAACACTGAAGCTTTCTTT.

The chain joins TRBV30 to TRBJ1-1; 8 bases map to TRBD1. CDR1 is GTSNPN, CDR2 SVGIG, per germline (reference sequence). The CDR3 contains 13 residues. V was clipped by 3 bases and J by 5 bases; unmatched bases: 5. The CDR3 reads CAWSRQGRTEAFF. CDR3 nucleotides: TGTGCCTGGAGCAGACAGGGGAGGACTGAAGCTTTCTTT.

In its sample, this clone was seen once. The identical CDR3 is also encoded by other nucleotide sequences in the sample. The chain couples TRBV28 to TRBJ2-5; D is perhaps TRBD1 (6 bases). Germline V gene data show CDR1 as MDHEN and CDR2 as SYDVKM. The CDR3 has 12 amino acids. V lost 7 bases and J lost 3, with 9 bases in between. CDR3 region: CASNSGEETQYF. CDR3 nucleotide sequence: TGTGCCAGCAATTCAGGGGAAGAGACCCAGTACTTC. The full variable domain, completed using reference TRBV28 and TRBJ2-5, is DVKVTQSSRYLVKRTGEKVFLECVQDMDHENMFWYRQDPGLGLRLIYFSYDVKMKEKGDIPEGYSVSREKKERFSLILESASTNQTSMYLCASNSGEETQYFGPGTRLLVL.

CDR3 DNA: TGTGCCAGCAGCGTAGGGGCTAGCGGGATACCCTACGAGCAGTACTTC. It specifies CASSVGASGIPYEQYF. The V gene is TRBV9, the J gene TRBJ2-7, with 9 positions matching TRBD2. The V and J ends lost 0 bases and 2 bases, in that order; junction bases with no gene match: 6. The CDR3 length is 16 residues. Per the germline V gene, CDR1 is SGDLS and CDR2 is YYNGEE.

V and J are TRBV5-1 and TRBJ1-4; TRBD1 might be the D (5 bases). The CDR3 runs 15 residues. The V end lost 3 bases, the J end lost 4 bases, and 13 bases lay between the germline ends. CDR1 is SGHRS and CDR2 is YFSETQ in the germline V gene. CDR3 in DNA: TGCGCCAGCAGCTACGGGGGGGATCGTAATGAAAAACTGTTTTTT. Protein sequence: CASSYGGDRNEKLFF.

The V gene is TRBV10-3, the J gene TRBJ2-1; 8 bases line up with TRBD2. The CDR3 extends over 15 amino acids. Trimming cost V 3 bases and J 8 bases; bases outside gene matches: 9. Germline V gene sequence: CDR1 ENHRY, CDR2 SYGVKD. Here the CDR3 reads CAISDYGGGRDEQFF. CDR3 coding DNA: TGTGCCATCAGTGATTATGGCGGGGGGCGGGATGAGCAGTTCTTC.

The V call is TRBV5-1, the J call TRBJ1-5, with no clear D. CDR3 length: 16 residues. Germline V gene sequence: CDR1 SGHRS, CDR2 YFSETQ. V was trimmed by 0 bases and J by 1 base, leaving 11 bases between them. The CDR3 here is CASSLDANQSNQPQHF. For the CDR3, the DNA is TGCGCCAGCAGCTTGGACGCTAATCAGAGCAATCAGCCCCAGCATTTT.

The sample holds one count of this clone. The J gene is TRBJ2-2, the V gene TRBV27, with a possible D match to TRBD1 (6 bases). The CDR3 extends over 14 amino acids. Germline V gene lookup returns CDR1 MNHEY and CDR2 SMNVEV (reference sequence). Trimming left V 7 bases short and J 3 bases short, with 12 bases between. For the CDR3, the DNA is TGTGCCAGCAAACTGGGACACGACACCGGGGAGCTGTTTTTT. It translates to CASKLGHDTGELFF.